The entry below describes one T cell receptor beta chain. In terms of age and location, participants ranged from about 18 to 95 years and lived in about 25 US areas. Donors in Cohort 3 counted as recovered after two negative PCRs, clearance, or symptom resolution. The CDR3 contains 20 residues. This sample was included in a study of blood T cell repertoires in COVID-19. On the study more broadly: COVID-19 samples, acute and convalescent, were from the United States, Italy and Spain.

Study processing details: Amplification with reference gene primers provided the estimates of nucleated cell counts. Sequencing was performed with immunoSEQ multiplex PCR; in TCRdb, only in-frame clones are kept and a portion is missing. V, J and clone size are taken as reported in that table, and D and trimming were inferred from the DNA itself. The sample has fewer than 200,000 clones, about nine tenths seen once. Sequencing was done on a sample of PBMCs or T cells enriched from blood (not recorded which). V and J are TRBV21-1 and TRBJ2-3; the D segment call TRBD2 is taken from the table without a DNA check. TRBV21-1 is designated a pseudogene. The clonotype was recovered from a young woman who had recovered from COVID-19. CDR3 amino acids: CASSNRAKNAGITPTDTQYF. The CDR3 DNA sequence: TGTGCCAGCAGCAACCGAGCTAAAAACGCGGGGATTACCCCCACAGATACGCAGTATTTT.